This T cell receptor (beta chain) appears in the sequencing data of a study of blood T cell repertoires in COVID-19. About the research overall: PBMCs, B-cell-depleted T cells, or T cells were the source of the cDNA or gDNA that made up the material.

This clone was seen just once. Method: immunoSEQ multiplex PCR; TCRdb's copy keeps in-frame clones and lacks some. The data show over 120,000 clones, about 85% seen once. This clonotype originated in a human donor with acute or convalescent COVID-19. The donor label of this sample is uncertain. The material sequenced was peripheral blood.

CDR3 residues: CASSFSTGVGSNQPQHF. In DNA form, the CDR3 reads TGTGCCAGCAGCTTCAGTACAGGGGTGGGTAGCAATCAGCCCCAGCATTTT. This chain joins TRBV7-2 and TRBJ1-5; 7 nucleotides match TRBD1. Germline V gene lookup returns CDR1 SGHTA and CDR2 FQGNSA. V was pared by 3 bases and J by 0 bases, with 8 bases of the junction left unmatched. This CDR3 comprises 17 residues.